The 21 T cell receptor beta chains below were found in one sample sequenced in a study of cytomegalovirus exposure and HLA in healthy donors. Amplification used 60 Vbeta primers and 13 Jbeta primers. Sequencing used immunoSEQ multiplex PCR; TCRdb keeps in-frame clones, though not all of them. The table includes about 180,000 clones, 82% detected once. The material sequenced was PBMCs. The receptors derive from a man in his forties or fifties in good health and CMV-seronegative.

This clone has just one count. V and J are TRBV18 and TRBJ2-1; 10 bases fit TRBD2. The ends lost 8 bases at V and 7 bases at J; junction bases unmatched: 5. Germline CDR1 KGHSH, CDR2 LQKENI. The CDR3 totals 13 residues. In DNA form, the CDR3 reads TGTGCCAGCAGCGGGAGGGCCGTGAATGAGCAGTTCTTC. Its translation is CASSGRAVNEQFF.

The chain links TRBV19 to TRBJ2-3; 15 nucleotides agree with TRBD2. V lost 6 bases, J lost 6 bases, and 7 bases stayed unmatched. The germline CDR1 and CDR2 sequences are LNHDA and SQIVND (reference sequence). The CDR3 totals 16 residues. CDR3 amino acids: CASRWTSGGAVDTQYF. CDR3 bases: TGTGCCAGTAGATGGACTAGCGGGGGGGCCGTGGATACGCAGTATTTT.

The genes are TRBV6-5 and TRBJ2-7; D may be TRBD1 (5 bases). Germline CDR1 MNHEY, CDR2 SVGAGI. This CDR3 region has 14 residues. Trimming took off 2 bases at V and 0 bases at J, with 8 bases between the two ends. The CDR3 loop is CASSYRGSSYEQYF. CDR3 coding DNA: TGTGCCAGCAGTTACAGGGGAAGCTCCTACGAGCAGTACTTC.

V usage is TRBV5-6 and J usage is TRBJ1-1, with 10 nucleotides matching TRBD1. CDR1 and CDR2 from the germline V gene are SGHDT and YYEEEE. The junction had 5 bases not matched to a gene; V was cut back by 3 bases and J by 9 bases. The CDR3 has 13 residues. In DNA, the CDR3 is TGTGCCAGCAGCTGGACAGGGGGTGAAAAAGCTTTCTTT. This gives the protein CASSWTGGEKAFF.

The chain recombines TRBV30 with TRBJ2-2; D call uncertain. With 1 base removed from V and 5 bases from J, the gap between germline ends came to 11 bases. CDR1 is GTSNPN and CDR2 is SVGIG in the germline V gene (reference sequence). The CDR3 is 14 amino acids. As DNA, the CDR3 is TGTGCCTGGAGTGGGTTGGCAAGAACCGGGGAGCTGTTTTTT. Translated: CAWSGLARTGELFF. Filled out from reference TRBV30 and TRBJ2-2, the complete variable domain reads SQTIHQWPATLVQPVGSPLSLECTVEGTSNPNLYWYRQAAGRGLQLLFYSVGIGQISSEVPQNLSASRPQDRQFILSSKKLLLSDSGFYLCAWSGLARTGELFFGEGSRLTVL.

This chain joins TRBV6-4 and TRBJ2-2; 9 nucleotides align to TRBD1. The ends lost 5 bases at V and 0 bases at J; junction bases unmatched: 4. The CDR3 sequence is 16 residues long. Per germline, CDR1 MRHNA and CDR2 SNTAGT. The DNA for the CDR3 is TGTGCCAGCAGTACCCGACAGGGGGCGAACACCGGGGAGCTGTTTTTT. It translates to CASSTRQGANTGELFF.

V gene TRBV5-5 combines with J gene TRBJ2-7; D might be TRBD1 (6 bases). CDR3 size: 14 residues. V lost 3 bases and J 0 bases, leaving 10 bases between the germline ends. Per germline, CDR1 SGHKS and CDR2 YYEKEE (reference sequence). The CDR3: CASSSPGVSYEQYF. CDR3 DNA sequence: TGTGCCAGCAGCTCGCCAGGGGTCTCCTACGAGCAGTACTTC.

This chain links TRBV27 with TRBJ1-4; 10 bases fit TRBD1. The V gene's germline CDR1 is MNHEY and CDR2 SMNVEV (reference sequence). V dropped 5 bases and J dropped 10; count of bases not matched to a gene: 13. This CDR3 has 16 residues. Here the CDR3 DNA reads TGTGCCAGCAGTACCCGACAGGGGGCGCCGGGAGGAAAACTGTTTTTT. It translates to CASSTRQGAPGGKLFF.

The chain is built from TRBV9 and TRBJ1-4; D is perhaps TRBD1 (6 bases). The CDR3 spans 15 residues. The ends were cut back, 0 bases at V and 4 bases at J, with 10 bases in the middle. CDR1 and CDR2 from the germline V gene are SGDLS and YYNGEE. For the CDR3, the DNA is TGTGCCAGCAGCGTAGACACAGGGAGTAATGAAAAACTGTTTTTT. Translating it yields CASSVDTGSNEKLFF. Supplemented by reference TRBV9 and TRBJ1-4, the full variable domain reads DSGVTQTPKHLITATGQRVTLRCSPRSGDLSVYWYQQSLDQGLQFLIQYYNGEERAKGNILERFSAQQFPDLHSELNLSSLELGDSALYFCASSVDTGSNEKLFFGSGTQLSVL.

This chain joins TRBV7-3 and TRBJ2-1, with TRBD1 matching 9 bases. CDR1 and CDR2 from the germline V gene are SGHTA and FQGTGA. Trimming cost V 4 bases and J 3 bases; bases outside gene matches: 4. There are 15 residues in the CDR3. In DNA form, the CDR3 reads TGTGCCAGCAGCTATACGGGACAGGGCTACAATGAGCAGTTCTTC. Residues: CASSYTGQGYNEQFF.

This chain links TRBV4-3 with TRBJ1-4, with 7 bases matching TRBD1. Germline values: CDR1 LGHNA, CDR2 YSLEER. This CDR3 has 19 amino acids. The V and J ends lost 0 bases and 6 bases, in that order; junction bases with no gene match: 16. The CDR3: CASSQESGQGVSLYEKLFF. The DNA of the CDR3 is TGCGCCAGCAGCCAAGAGAGTGGTCAGGGGGTTTCGTTGTATGAAAAACTGTTTTTT.

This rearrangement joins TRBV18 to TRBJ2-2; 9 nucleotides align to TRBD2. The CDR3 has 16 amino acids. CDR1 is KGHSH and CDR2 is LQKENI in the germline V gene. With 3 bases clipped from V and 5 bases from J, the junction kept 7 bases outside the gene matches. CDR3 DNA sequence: TGTGCCAGCTCACCCTATATAGCGGGAGAAACCGGGGAGCTGTTTTTT. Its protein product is CASSPYIAGETGELFF.

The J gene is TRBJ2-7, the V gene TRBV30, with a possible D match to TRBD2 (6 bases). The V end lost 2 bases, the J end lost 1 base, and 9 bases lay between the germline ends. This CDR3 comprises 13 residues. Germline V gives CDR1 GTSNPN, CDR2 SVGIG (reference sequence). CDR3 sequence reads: CAWSTGGSYEQYF. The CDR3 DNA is TGTGCCTGGAGTACTGGGGGGTCCTACGAGCAGTACTTC. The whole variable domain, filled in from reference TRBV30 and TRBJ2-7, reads SQTIHQWPATLVQPVGSPLSLECTVEGTSNPNLYWYRQAAGRGLQLLFYSVGIGQISSEVPQNLSASRPQDRQFILSSKKLLLSDSGFYLCAWSTGGSYEQYFGPGTRLTVT.

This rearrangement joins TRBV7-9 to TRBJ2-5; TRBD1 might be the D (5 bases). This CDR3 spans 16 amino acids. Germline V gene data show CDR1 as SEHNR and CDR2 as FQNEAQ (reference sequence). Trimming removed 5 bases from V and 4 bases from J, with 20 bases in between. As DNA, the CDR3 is TGTGCCAGCAGCCTTACGCCAGGGAATGGTTTAGAGACCCAGTACTTC. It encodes CASSLTPGNGLETQYF.

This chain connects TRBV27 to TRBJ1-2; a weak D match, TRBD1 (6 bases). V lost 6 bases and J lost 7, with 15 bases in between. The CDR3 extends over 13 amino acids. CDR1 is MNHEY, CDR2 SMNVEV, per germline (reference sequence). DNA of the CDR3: TGTGCCAGCAGAGGATACAGGGCCGCTGGCTACACCTTC. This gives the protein CASRGYRAAGYTF.

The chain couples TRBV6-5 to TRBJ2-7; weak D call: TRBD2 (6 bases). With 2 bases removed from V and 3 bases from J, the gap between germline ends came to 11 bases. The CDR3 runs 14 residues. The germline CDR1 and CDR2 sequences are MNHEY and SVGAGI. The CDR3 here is CASSYTAGGYEQYF. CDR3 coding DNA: TGTGCCAGCAGTTACACGGCCGGGGGCTACGAGCAGTACTTC.

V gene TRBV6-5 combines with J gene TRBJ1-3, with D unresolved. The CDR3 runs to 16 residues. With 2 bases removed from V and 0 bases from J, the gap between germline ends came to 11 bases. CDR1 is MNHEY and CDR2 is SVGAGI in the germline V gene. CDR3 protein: CASSYGTGTSGNTIYF. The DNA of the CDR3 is TGTGCCAGCAGTTACGGAACGGGAACCTCTGGAAACACCATATATTTT.

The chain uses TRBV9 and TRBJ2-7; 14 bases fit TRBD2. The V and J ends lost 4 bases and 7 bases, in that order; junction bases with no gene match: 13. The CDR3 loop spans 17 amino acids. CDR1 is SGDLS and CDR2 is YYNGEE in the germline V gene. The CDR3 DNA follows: TGTGCCAGCAGCCCAGCGACTAGCGGGAGGGCTGGGGGGGAGCAGTACTTC. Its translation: CASSPATSGRAGGEQYF.

The CDR3 coding sequence is TGCAGCGTTGAAGATGTGGGGGGCACTGAAGCTTTCTTT. Translated, it gives CSVEDVGGTEAFF. The chain combines TRBV29-1 with TRBJ1-1; possibly TRBD1 for D (5 bases). The CDR3 length is 13 residues. The V and J ends lost 0 bases and 4 bases respectively, with 9 bases between them. Germline CDR1 is SQVTM and CDR2 is ANQGSEA.

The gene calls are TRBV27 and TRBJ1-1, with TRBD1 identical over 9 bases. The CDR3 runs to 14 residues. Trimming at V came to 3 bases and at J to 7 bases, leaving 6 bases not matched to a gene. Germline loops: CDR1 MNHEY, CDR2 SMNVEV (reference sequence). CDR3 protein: CASSFRTGADEAFF. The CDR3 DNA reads TGTGCCAGCAGTTTCCGGACAGGGGCGGATGAAGCTTTCTTT.

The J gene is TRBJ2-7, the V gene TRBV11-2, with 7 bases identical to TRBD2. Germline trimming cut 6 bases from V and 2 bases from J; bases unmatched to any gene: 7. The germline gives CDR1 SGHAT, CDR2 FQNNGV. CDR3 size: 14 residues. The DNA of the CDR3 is TGTGCCAGCAGAGTCGGGGGGACTCCCTACGAGCAGTACTTC. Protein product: CASRVGGTPYEQYF.